This T cell receptor beta chain was sequenced for a study of blood T cell repertoires in COVID-19. Across the study: There were acute and convalescent COVID-19 samples, and they came from the United States, Italy and Spain. PBMCs, B-cell-depleted T cells, or T cells were the source of the cDNA or gDNA that made up the material.

Some clones are missing from TCRdb's copy, which holds only in-frame ones; the method was immunoSEQ multiplex PCR. The sample consists of around 250,000 clones, approximately 88% of them appearing once. Assignment of participants to cohorts was predicated upon participant-reported clinical history. A PCR-confirmed or clinician-diagnosed COVID-19 case had contacted exposed participants within 2 weeks of entry. The sequencing sample was made of PBMCs or T cells enriched from blood (not recorded which). The receptor comes from a woman in her thirties or forties who had been exposed to COVID-19.

CDR3 protein: CASSGQGAGGYTF. CDR3 nucleotides: TGTGCCAGCAGTGGACAGGGGGCTGGTGGCTACACCTTC. The rearrangement links TRBV25-1 to TRBJ1-2; TRBD1 agrees at 10 bases. The germline V gene has CDR1 MGHDK and CDR2 SYGVNS. This CDR3 spans 13 amino acids. V lost 4 bases and J lost 7; bases outside the gene matches: 3.